This TCR beta chain emerged from a study of blood T cell repertoires in COVID-19. Study at large: Acute and convalescent COVID-19 specimens originated in the United States, Italy and Spain.

Germline CDR1 SGDLS, CDR2 YYNGEE. V lost 4 bases and J lost 2; bases outside the gene matches: 7. The length of the CDR3 is 15 residues. Assay: immunoSEQ multiplex PCR; the TCRdb copy retains only in-frame clones and omits some. The data contain a few hundred thousand clones, approximately 89% of them singletons. The V and J genes are TRBV9 and TRBJ2-3, with TRBD2 matching over 7 bases. Sequenced: peripheral blood. The receptor comes from a woman in her thirties who had recovered from COVID-19. The DNA of the CDR3 is TGTGCCAGCAGCAGATCTAGCGGAATCACAGATACGCAGTATTTT. Amino acids: CASSRSSGITDTQYF.